This T cell receptor beta chain was sequenced in a study of T cells after yellow fever vaccination. About the study: Preparation used SMART-Seq v4 Ultra Low Input for the low-cell-number fractions.

The CDR3 contains 15 residues. V lost 2 bases and J 11 bases, leaving 19 bases between the germline ends. Germline V CDR1 and CDR2: SGHTA, FQGTGA. Each CDR3 protein gets one entry after TCRdb re-called the 5' RACE reads with MiXCR. Of over 85,000 distinct CDR3 sequences listed, 8% to 10% are singletons. Findings of the study overall: A minor fraction of clonotypes spanned both CD4 and CD8 compartments. Booster samples showed a return of most primary-vaccination clones (around 96% CD4, 88% CD8). A secondary response was less intense yet reached its peak sooner, at day 5 versus 15.

This specimen consisted of CD8+ T cells not binding an NS4B(214-222) dextramer, sorted from PBMCs, obtained roughly 15 days after the first yellow fever vaccination. The chain couples TRBV7-3 to TRBJ2-1; perhaps TRBD2 as D (5 bases). This sequence was found in a young man who received the YFV17D yellow fever vaccine. The CDR3 sequence: CASSLVLRRPQQQFF. DNA for the CDR3: TGTGCCAGCAGCTTAGTTCTAAGGAGGCCACAACAGCAGTTCTTC. The variable domain in full, completed from reference TRBV7-3 and TRBJ2-1, reads GAGVSQTPSNKVTEKGKYVELRCDPISGHTALYWYRQSLGQGPEFLIYFQGTGAADDSGLPNDRFFAVRPEGSVSTLKIQRTERGDSAVYLCASSLVLRRPQQQFFGPGTRLTVL.